This T cell receptor (beta chain) was recovered during a study of cytomegalovirus exposure and HLA in healthy donors. Across the whole study: Earlier findings included about 120 million unique TCR beta sequences obtained from 180 million or so T cells.

General study points: Accurate predictions that matched the HLA-A and HLA-B alleles of most subjects were reportedly made from TCR beta sequences.

Comment on this clone: Its antigen is unknown.

V gave up 3 bases and J gave up 8 bases; unmatched junction bases: 2. The length of the CDR3 is 13 residues. Germline V gene lookup returns CDR1 SQVTM and CDR2 ANQGSEA. This PCR relied on a set of 60 Vbeta primers and 13 Jbeta primers. The table came from immunoSEQ multiplex PCR; TCRdb's copy has only in-frame clones and leaves some out. Among 75,000 to 90,000 clones listed, over 65% were seen once. The sequence derives from a young man in good health and CMV-seropositive. The chain is built from TRBV29-1 and TRBJ2-1; 12 nucleotides line up with TRBD2. Source material: PBMCs. The DNA of the CDR3 is TGCAGCGTTGAGAGACTAGCGGGGGATGAGCAGTTCTTC. Translation: CSVERLAGDEQFF.